A selection of T cell receptor beta chains follows, all from one sample in a study of cytomegalovirus exposure and HLA in healthy donors. Sequencing was performed with immunoSEQ multiplex PCR; in TCRdb, only in-frame clones are kept and a portion is missing. The sample lists about 82,000 clones, about 68% seen once, with more than 8.5% in the top ten. The sequenced sample consisted of PBMCs. The receptors were sampled from a man aged 35-49 years in good health and CMV-seropositive. CDR3s include the opening cysteine and the closing phenylalanine or tryptophan. A D gene is named only where the DNA matches it firmly. Clone size is shown for a subset of rows, as once, few, many or a class of expanded clone.

>-|TRBV29-1|TRBJ2-2|-
TGCAGCGTTGTCGGTGCCATGGACACCGGGGAGCTGTTTTTT
CSVVGAMDTGELFF
>few|TRBV27|TRBJ2-5|TRBD2
TGTGCCAGCAGTTTATCGGGAGGGACCTACGGGGAGACCCAGTACTTC
CASSLSGGTYGETQYF
>once|TRBV6-5|TRBJ2-2|-
TGTGCCAGCAGTGAAGACAGTCGGTCCGGGGAGCTGTTTTTT
CASSEDSRSGELFF
>-|TRBV28|TRBJ2-1|TRBD2
TGTGCCAGCAGTCCCGCCTTGGCGGGGGGCCCCAATGAGCAGTTCTTC
CASSPALAGGPNEQFF
>-|TRBV6-6|TRBJ1-2|TRBD1
TGTGCCAGCAGCTCGACAGGGTCGAACAACTATGGCTACACCTTC
CASSSTGSNNYGYTF
>few|TRBV5-4|TRBJ2-3|-
TGTGCCAGCAGCGCCGGGAGAAGTTCAGATACGCAGTATTTT
CASSAGRSSDTQYF
>-|TRBV19|TRBJ2-7|-
TGTGCCAGTAGATCCCCAGTACACTACGAGCAGTACTTC
CASRSPVHYEQYF
>-|TRBV21-1|TRBJ2-1|-
TGTGCCAGCAGCAAAGGGGAACTAGCGCCCTACAATGAGCAGTTCTTC
CASSKGELAPYNEQFF
>-|TRBV10-3|TRBJ1-1|-
TGTGCCATCAGTAGTGCGGGGCTGAACACTGAAGCTTTCTTT
CAISSAGLNTEAFF
>-|TRBV11-2|TRBJ1-1|-
TGTGCCAGCAGCTTAGATGACAGAATGAACACTGAAGCTTTCTTT
CASSLDDRMNTEAFF
>-|TRBV12-5|TRBJ2-3|TRBD1
TGTGCTAGTGGTTCCCCAGGGGGAGATACGCAGTATTTT
CASGSPGGDTQYF
>few|TRBV5-1|TRBJ2-3|-
TGCGCCAGCAGGGACGGACAGACAGATACGCAGTATTTT
CASRDGQTDTQYF
>-|TRBV18|TRBJ2-7|-
TGTGCCAGCTCACCACTCGGGGGCTACGAGCAGTACTTC
CASSPLGGYEQYF
>few|TRBV27|TRBJ1-4|TRBD1
TGTGCCAGCAGCTTGATATCAGGGGGCTCTGGGAAACTGTTTTTT
CASSLISGGSGKLFF
>-|TRBV4-2|TRBJ1-2|TRBD1
TGTGCCAGCAGCGTGTACAGGGGGCCTAACTATGGCTACACCTTC
CASSVYRGPNYGYTF
>-|TRBV5-1|TRBJ1-1|TRBD1
TGCGCCAGTATTGACCAGGGGGGCACTGAAGCTTTCTTT
CASIDQGGTEAFF
>-|TRBV10-1|TRBJ2-1|TRBD2
TGCGCCAGCAGTGAGTCGACGGGCCTAGCGGGGGCCCACAATGAGCAGTTCTTC
CASSESTGLAGAHNEQFF
>-|TRBV6-1|TRBJ1-2|TRBD1
TGTGCCAGCAGTCTCCCAGGGGGCTTTGATGGCTACACCTTC
CASSLPGGFDGYTF
>-|TRBV2|TRBJ1-1|-
TGTGCCAGCAGTGAAGTAATAGAAGCTTTCTTT
CASSEVIEAFF
>-|TRBV7-2|TRBJ2-1|TRBD1
TGTGCCAGCAGCTTATCCGGGACAGGGCCGTTCTTC
CASSLSGTGPFF
>-|TRBV6-5|TRBJ2-1|-
TGTGCCAGCAGTTACCAGGCGGGAAACAATGAGCAGTTCTTC
CASSYQAGNNEQFF
>-|TRBV10-2|TRBJ1-1|-
TGCGCCAGCAGTGCAGGGAACACTGAAGCTTTCTTT
CASSAGNTEAFF
>-|TRBV6-1|TRBJ2-1|-
TGTGCCAGCAGTGCAGTTTCCGGGTCGAACAATGAGCAGTTCTTC
CASSAVSGSNNEQFF
>-|TRBV2|TRBJ2-7|-
TGTGCCAGCAGACCCCGGGACAAATCCTACGAGCAGTACTTC
CASRPRDKSYEQYF
>-|TRBV5-1|TRBJ2-3|TRBD2
TGCGCCAGCAGCTTGGGGACTAGTACAACAGATACGCAGTATTTT
CASSLGTSTTDTQYF
>-|TRBV2|TRBJ1-6|-
TGTGCCAGCAGTGAAGCGAGTGGACACCGCGAACCCCTCCACTTT
CASSEASGHREPLHF
>-|TRBV28|TRBJ2-4|-
TGTGCCAGCAGTTCCAGGGCAAACATTCAGTACTTC
CASSSRANIQYF
>-|TRBV10-2|TRBJ1-1|TRBD1
TGCGCCAGCAGATCACAGGGGGCGAACACTGAAGCTTTCTTT
CASRSQGANTEAFF
>once|TRBV7-9|TRBJ2-7|-
TGTGCCAGCAGCAGCACGGGGGAGGTCTACGAGCAGTACTTC
CASSSTGEVYEQYF
>-|TRBV6-1|TRBJ2-3|-
TGTGCCAGCAGTGAAGGGCCCAGCACAGATACGCAGTATTTT
CASSEGPSTDTQYF
>-|TRBV7-3|TRBJ1-1|-
TGTGCCAGCAGCTCACAGGGACCGACTGAAGCTTTCTTT
CASSSQGPTEAFF
>-|TRBV9|TRBJ1-1|-
TGTGCCAGCGGAGGGAACCCTGAAGCTTTCTTT
CASGGNPEAFF
>-|TRBV19|TRBJ2-2|-
TGTGCCAGTAGTATGTATGCGGGGATTGGCACCGGGGAGCTGTTTTTT
CASSMYAGIGTGELFF
>-|TRBV6-1|TRBJ1-6|-
TGTGCCAGCAGTGACAGGGGCTGGCGCGTAGAATCCTATAATTCACCCCTCCACTTT
CASSDRGWRVESYNSPLHF
>-|TRBV7-8|TRBJ2-2|TRBD2
TGTGCCAGCAGCTTACTAGCGGGAGGGGATGGTGGGGAGCTGTTTTTT
CASSLLAGGDGGELFF
>few|TRBV7-8|TRBJ2-1|TRBD2
TGTGCCAGCAGCTCCCAGCAACGCGGGACTAGCGTCTACAATGAGCAGTTCTTC
CASSSQQRGTSVYNEQFF
>once|TRBV7-9|TRBJ2-7|TRBD1
TGTGCCAGCAGCCGACAGGGGAACGAGCAGTACTTC
CASSRQGNEQYF
>few|TRBV2|TRBJ2-7|TRBD2
TGTGCCAGCAGGATTAGACTAGCGGGAGCGTACGAGCAGTACTTC
CASRIRLAGAYEQYF
>-|TRBV7-6|TRBJ2-2|-
TGTGCCAGCAGTCCCTGGGCTACGGGACAGAACACCGGGGAGCTGTTTTTT
CASSPWATGQNTGELFF
>few|TRBV2|TRBJ1-1|-
TGTGCCAGCAGTGAATTTTTCGGACAGTACACTGAAGCTTTCTTT
CASSEFFGQYTEAFF
>few|TRBV27|TRBJ2-7|TRBD2
TGTGCCAGCAGTCAGGGACTAGTACCTTCCTACGAGCAGTACTTC
CASSQGLVPSYEQYF
>-|TRBV6-1|TRBJ2-3|-
TGTGCCAGCAGTGAACTTCGAGCGGAAGCTTCAGATACGCAGTATTTT
CASSELRAEASDTQYF
>once|TRBV11-3|TRBJ2-5|TRBD1
TGTGCCAGCAGCCCCGACAGGGGGGGAGAGACCCAGTACTTC
CASSPDRGGETQYF
>-|TRBV29-1|TRBJ2-3|TRBD2
TGCAGCGTTGAAGATCCGGGCGGGGGGCGAACAGATACGCAGTATTTT
CSVEDPGGGRTDTQYF
>-|TRBV5-4|TRBJ2-3|TRBD2
TGTGCCAGCAGCTCGGGGGGAGGAGGAGAACTCAGCACAGATACGCAGTATTTT
CASSSGGGGELSTDTQYF
>few|TRBV18|TRBJ2-3|TRBD1
TGTGCCAGCTCACCACCAGTGGGACAGGGTACAGATACGCAGTATTTT
CASSPPVGQGTDTQYF
>-|TRBV28|TRBJ2-5|TRBD2
TGTGCCAGCAGACCGGGACTAGTAGGGGAGACCCAGTACTTC
CASRPGLVGETQYF
>once|TRBV2|TRBJ1-5|-
TGTGCCAGCAGTGACGGGGGGTCCCGTCAGCCCCAGCATTTT
CASSDGGSRQPQHF
>-|TRBV7-9|TRBJ2-1|TRBD2
TGTGCCAGCAGCTTTTATAGCGGGGGGGCTTACAATGAGCAGTTCTTC
CASSFYSGGAYNEQFF
>once|TRBV5-4|TRBJ1-1|TRBD1
TGTGCCAGCAGCCAGGACAGGACGGAAGGGAACACTGAAGCTTTCTTT
CASSQDRTEGNTEAFF